This TCR beta chain was profiled in a study of T cell clusters in autoimmune cytopenias. TRB amplification used approximately 250 ng of peripheral blood genomic DNA. General study points: TRB repertoire shifts in secondary cytopenia and chronic lymphocytic leukemia mostly reflected lymphoma, not autoimmunity. Physiological T cell clusters of healthy donors were apparently absent in primary autoimmune cytopenia patients.

The CDR3 consists of 14 residues. Looked up from germline, CDR1 is LGHNA and CDR2 is YSLEER. Multiplex touch-down PCR amplified TRB using TRB-A and TRB-B pools in one tube. Reanalyzing the multiplex PCR reads, TCRdb keeps one entry per CDR3 protein, without DNA. The sample data list roughly 3,000 distinct CDR3 sequences. By frequency, this clonotype is medium-sized (0.01 to 0.1%). Its target is unknown. The sequenced sample was peripheral blood. The sequence came from a human donor with an autoimmune cytopenia or autoimmune hepatitis (not recorded which). V is TRBV4-3 and J is TRBJ2-7. The CDR3 spells CASSQDRRCDEQYF.